Listed below are T cell receptor beta chains from one sample, sequenced in a study of identical twins. In TCRdb, the 5' RACE reads were re-called with MiXCR into one record per CDR3 protein. The repertoire consists of about 1.7 million distinct CDR3 sequences, with about 32% occurring once and the leading ten covering about 0.27%. The source material was cord blood. The receptor set was obtained from a newborn girl in good health. CDR3s include the opening cysteine and the closing phenylalanine or tryptophan. D genes are given only for firm matches. Expanded clones are given a class, and other clones once, few, many or no size at all.

clone_size	v_call	d_call	j_call	cdr3_nt	cdr3_aa
-	TRBV12-3/TRBV12-4	-	TRBJ2-7	TGTGCCAGCAGTTTCCAGGAGGGCGCGTACGAGCAGTACTTC	CASSFQEGAYEQYF
-	TRBV13	-	TRBJ2-5	TGTGCCAGCAACTTAGGACCCGTGAGCAATGAGCAGTACTTC	CASNLGPVSNEQYF
-	TRBV24-1	-	TRBJ2-3	TGTGCCACCAGTGATCCCGGGGGGCGCACAGATACGCAGTATTTT	CATSDPGGRTDTQYF
-	TRBV7-9	-	TRBJ1-1	TGTGCCAGCAGCTCCCCCACTCCGCTGAACACTGAAGCTTTCTTT	CASSSPTPLNTEAFF
few	TRBV28	-	TRBJ2-7	TGTGCCAGCAGTTTATTCACCTCCGGGTCCACCTACGAGCAGTACTTC	CASSLFTSGSTYEQYF
-	TRBV2	TRBD1	TRBJ1-4	TGTGCCAGCAGGGACGACAGGGGGCGGAATGAAAAACTGTTTTTT	CASRDDRGRNEKLFF
many	TRBV20-1	-	TRBJ2-5	TGCAGTGCTAGCAAGGGTACCGAGACCCAGTACTTC	CSASKGTETQYF
-	TRBV3-1	TRBD2	TRBJ2-1	TGTGCCAGCAGCCCTAGGGGTGATAGCGGGGCCAGCTCCTACAATGAGCAGTTCTTC	CASSPRGDSGASSYNEQFF
once	TRBV25-1	TRBD1	TRBJ2-7	TGTGCCAGCAGTGACTGGACAGGGGGCTACAATGAGCAGTACTTC	CASSDWTGGYNEQYF
-	TRBV28	-	TRBJ2-1	TGTGCCAGCACTCTAAGTTGGGGCAGGGGTAATGAGCAGTTCTTC	CASTLSWGRGNEQFF
-	TRBV28	TRBD1	TRBJ1-2	TGTGCCAGCAGTCTCCGGGACAGGGAGGGGCCCACTAACTATGGCTACACCTTC	CASSLRDREGPTNYGYTF
-	TRBV20-1	-	TRBJ1-5	TGCAGTGCTAGAATCGGGGGCGGGCAGCCCCAGCATTTT	CSARIGGGQPQHF
many	TRBV20-1	-	TRBJ2-3	TGCAGTGCTAGAGGCTACCCTAGCACAGATACGCAGTATTTT	CSARGYPSTDTQYF
few	TRBV6-6	-	TRBJ2-3	TGTGCCAGCAGTTACTCGAGGGGGGCCACCTACACAGATACGCAGTATTTT	CASSYSRGATYTDTQYF
-	TRBV5-4	TRBD1	TRBJ2-3	TGTGCCAGCAGCGTAAGGGGGCCAGATACGCAGTATTTT	CASSVRGPDTQYF
-	TRBV7-2	TRBD2	TRBJ2-2	TGTGCCAGCAGTTCACGACTAGCGGGAGCAATGGCCGGGGAGCTGTTTTTT	CASSSRLAGAMAGELFF
many	TRBV7-8	TRBD2	TRBJ2-1	TGTGCCAGCAGCGAGCTTATGTCTCTAGCGGGAGCCCTCCGAAACAATGAGCAGTTCTTC	CASSELMSLAGALRNNEQFF
-	TRBV4-1	-	TRBJ2-1	TGCGCCAGCAGCCAAGGCCTCTTAGCGGCGAGCTCCTACAATGAGCAGTTCTTC	CASSQGLLAASSYNEQFF
-	TRBV25-1	-	TRBJ2-7	TGTGCCAGCAGGAGGACCGATTACTACGAGCAGTACTTC	CASRRTDYYEQYF
-	TRBV20-1	-	TRBJ2-2	TGCAGTGCTAGCGGGAGTCACGGGGAGCTGTTTTTT	CSASGSHGELFF
-	TRBV5-1	-	TRBJ1-2	TGCGCCAGCAGCTTCACGCCCAGCGCTAACTATGGCTACACCTTC	CASSFTPSANYGYTF
-	TRBV7-2	TRBD2	TRBJ2-5	TGTGCCAGCAGCTTAGCGTCTAGCGGGGGCCTTTGGACCCAGTACTTC	CASSLASSGGLWTQYF
few	TRBV12-3/TRBV12-4	TRBD2	TRBJ2-1	TGTGCCAGCAGTTTCCGCGGGAGGCCGCCCAATGAGCAGTTCTTC	CASSFRGRPPNEQFF
-	TRBV20-1	-	TRBJ2-1	TGCAGTGCTAGAGTCTTGGGACTCTGGGGGCCCTACAATGAGCAGTTCTTC	CSARVLGLWGPYNEQFF
-	TRBV20-1	-	TRBJ1-6	TGCAGTGCTAGAGTCCTTGCCTATGCTAATTCACCCCTCCACTTT	CSARVLAYANSPLHF
-	TRBV6-5	TRBD1	TRBJ2-1	TGTGCCAGCAGTTCACCCGGGACAGGGGGCAATGAGCAGTTCTTC	CASSSPGTGGNEQFF
few	TRBV7-2	TRBD1	TRBJ2-7	TGTGCCAGCAGCTTAGTATTTGACAGGGTGTCGAACGAGCAGTACTTC	CASSLVFDRVSNEQYF
few	TRBV20-1	TRBD1	TRBJ2-5	TGCAGTGCAACGGGGGTGTTAACAGGGGGAGAGACCCAGTACTTC	CSATGVLTGGETQYF
few	TRBV6-5	TRBD1	TRBJ1-5	TGTGCCAGCAGGACAGGGAACAATCAGCCCCAGCATTTT	CASRTGNNQPQHF
many	TRBV29-1	TRBD2	TRBJ2-3	TGCAGCGTTGAACTAGCGGTCACAGATACGCAGTATTTT	CSVELAVTDTQYF
once	TRBV12-3/TRBV12-4	TRBD2	TRBJ2-1	TGTGCCAGCAGTTTAGCTAGCGGGAGGGCACATGAGCAGTTCTTC	CASSLASGRAHEQFF
-	TRBV6-5	TRBD2	TRBJ2-7	TGTGCCAGCAGTTACACGGGACTAGCGGGTCCCAGCTCCTACAATGAGCAGTACTTC	CASSYTGLAGPSSYNEQYF
many	TRBV3-1	-	TRBJ2-1	TGTGCCAGCAGCCAAGATAGCGGCAATGAGCAGTTCTTC	CASSQDSGNEQFF
-	TRBV5-1	-	TRBJ2-7	TGCGCCAGCAGAACTAGAGCGGACAATGAGCAGTACTTC	CASRTRADNEQYF
few	TRBV7-9	-	TRBJ2-2	TGTGCCAGCGCCGAAAGAGGGGTCGCGAGCACCGGGGAGCTGTTTTTT	CASAERGVASTGELFF
few	TRBV9	TRBD2	TRBJ2-5	TGTGCCAGCAGCGTAGGTGGCGGGGGTATAGAGCAGTACTTC	CASSVGGGGIEQYF
few	TRBV15	-	TRBJ2-7	TGTGCCACCAGCAGAGTCCTAGCTGGATCCTCCTACAATGAGCAGTACTTC	CATSRVLAGSSYNEQYF
-	TRBV28	TRBD2	TRBJ2-1	TGTGCCAGCAGTCTACTAGGAGCATCCCTAGCGGGAGTTCGCAATGAGCAGTTCTTC	CASSLLGASLAGVRNEQFF
-	TRBV10-3	TRBD1	TRBJ2-1	TGTGCCATCAGTGAGCGGGACAGGGGATACAATGAGCAGTTCTTC	CAISERDRGYNEQFF
-	TRBV29-1	TRBD1	TRBJ2-3	TGCAGCGCTCGCCCCGGGACAGTCACTTATAGCACAGATACGCAGTATTTT	CSARPGTVTYSTDTQYF
few	TRBV6-1	-	TRBJ1-5	TGTGCCAGCCGCACTGGGGGGGCACTCAGTCGAATACAGCCCCAGCATTTT	CASRTGGALSRIQPQHF
few	TRBV7-9	-	TRBJ2-7	TGTGCCAGCAGCTTAGGACGAGATTACTACGAGCAGTACTTC	CASSLGRDYYEQYF
-	TRBV20-1	-	TRBJ2-7	TGCAGTGCTTCACAGAGCTCCTACAATGAGCAGTACTTC	CSASQSSYNEQYF
few	TRBV11-2	TRBD2	TRBJ2-3	TGTGCCAGCAGCTTAGCGCGGGAGTTTAACACAGATACGCAGTATTTT	CASSLAREFNTDTQYF
few	TRBV12-3/TRBV12-4	-	TRBJ2-7	TGTGCCAGCAGTTTAGGCGGGACTCCCTCCTACGAGCAGTACTTC	CASSLGGTPSYEQYF
few	TRBV5-1	-	TRBJ2-1	TGCGCCAGCAGTCCCATCGGGAAACAGTTCTTC	CASSPIGKQFF
-	TRBV27	TRBD1	TRBJ2-7	TGTGCCAGCCGGGACAGGACTGGTGTGAGCTCCTACGAGCAGTACTTC	CASRDRTGVSSYEQYF
-	TRBV6-5	-	TRBJ2-3	TGTGCCAGCAGTTTCCCTACCGGGCGCAGGGCGCTCACAGATACGCAGTATTTT	CASSFPTGRRALTDTQYF
-	TRBV30	TRBD2	TRBJ2-1	TGTGCCTGGAATGCGGGGGGTGGCAATGAGCAGTTCTTC	CAWNAGGGNEQFF
few	TRBV3-1	TRBD1	TRBJ2-3	TGTGCCAGCAGCCAAAGAAGGGGGCTGACAGATACGCAGTATTTT	CASSQRRGLTDTQYF
-	TRBV7-9	TRBD2	TRBJ2-1	TGTGCCAGCAGCTCCAGACTACTAGCGGGCTCCTACAATGAGCAGTTCTTC	CASSSRLLAGSYNEQFF
-	TRBV12-3/TRBV12-4	-	TRBJ1-2	TGTGCCAGCAGCTCCGTAGTCCGGGGGGGCTACACCTTC	CASSSVVRGGYTF
few	TRBV29-1	-	TRBJ2-7	TGCAGCGTTGAGTGGCAGGGGAGGCCCTACGAGCAGTACTTC	CSVEWQGRPYEQYF
-	TRBV20-1	-	TRBJ1-6	TGCAGTGCGAGAGGGGGTCAGGGTAATTCACCCCTCCACTTT	CSARGGQGNSPLHF